This T cell receptor beta chain was obtained from a study of metastatic and nonmetastatic thyroid tumors. Findings and limits, study-wide: Significantly greater TCR beta diversity was reportedly found in malignant thyroid tumors than in benign nodules (in blood and tumor).

Patients had received no treatment of any kind before thyroid surgery. The CDR3 is made up of 15 amino acids. Trimming shortened V by 5 bases and J by 7 bases, and 18 bases separated the two germline ends. At least ten counts were recorded for this clone. Its antigen is not identified. TCRdb re-processed the PCR reads through MiXCR. The sample consists of under 50,000 clones, approximately 20% of them appearing once. Specimen: blood. The sequence came from a male donor with papillary thyroid cancer or a benign thyroid nodule (not recorded which). Some clones in this sample may be carry-over from other donors' samples. J is TRBJ1-5 and V is TRBV12-3 or TRBV12-4, with D possibly TRBD1 on 5 matching bases. The CDR3 region has the DNA TGTGCCAGCAGTGCCAGGTCCTCTGGGGGACAGCCCCAGCATTTT. Translation gives CASSARSSGGQPQHF.